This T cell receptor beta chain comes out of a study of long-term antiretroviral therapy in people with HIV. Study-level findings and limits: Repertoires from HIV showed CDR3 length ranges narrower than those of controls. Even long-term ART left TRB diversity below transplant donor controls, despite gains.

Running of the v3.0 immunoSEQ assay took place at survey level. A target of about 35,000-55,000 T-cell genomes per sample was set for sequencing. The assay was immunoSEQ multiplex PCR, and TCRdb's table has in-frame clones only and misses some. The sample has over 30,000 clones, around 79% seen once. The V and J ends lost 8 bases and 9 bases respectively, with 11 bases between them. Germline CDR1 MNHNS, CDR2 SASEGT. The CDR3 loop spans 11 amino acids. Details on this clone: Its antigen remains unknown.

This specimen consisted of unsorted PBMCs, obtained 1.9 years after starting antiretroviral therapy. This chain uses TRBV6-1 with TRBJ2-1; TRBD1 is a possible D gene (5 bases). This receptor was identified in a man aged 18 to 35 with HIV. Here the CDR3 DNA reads TGTGCCAGCTGGACGGACATTGAGCAGTTCTTC. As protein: CASWTDIEQFF.